The 32 T cell receptor beta chains in this list originate from one sample, sequenced in a study of blood T cell repertoires in COVID-19. TCRdb's copy holds only in-frame clones and misses some; the assay was immunoSEQ multiplex PCR. The repertoire has about 200,000 clones, roughly 90% of them found once; the top ten carry 18%. Sample: peripheral blood. The source is a man aged 50-60 years with COVID-19, enrolled during active disease.

This chain joins TRBV7-2 and TRBJ2-7; TRBD2 is a possible D gene (6 bases). The V gene's germline CDR1 is SGHTA and CDR2 FQGNSA. This CDR3 is built from 15 residues. The V gene lost 0 bases and the J gene lost 3 bases, with 12 bases spanning the gap. CDR3 amino acids: CASSLAGGGYYEQYF. CDR3 DNA sequence: TGTGCCAGCAGCTTAGCGGGTGGGGGGTACTACGAGCAGTACTTC.

The chain joins TRBV5-6 to TRBJ1-1; D not certain. The V and J ends lost 1 base and 1 base respectively, with 14 bases between them. Germline V lookup: CDR1 SGHDT, CDR2 YYEEEE. There are 16 residues in the CDR3. The CDR3 DNA reads TGTGCCAGCAGCTTGTTTAGGGAGCCTCAGAACACTGAAGCTTTCTTT. Translation gives CASSLFREPQNTEAFF.

The chain employs TRBV5-4 and TRBJ2-1; D perhaps matches TRBD2 (6 bases). The CDR3 is 15 amino acids. Looked up from germline, CDR1 is SGHNT and CDR2 is YYREEE (reference sequence). With 2 bases removed from V and 0 bases from J, the gap between germline ends came to 9 bases. CDR3 nucleotides: TGTGCCAGCAGCTTCGGGGGAGGCTCCTACAATGAGCAGTTCTTC. It codes for CASSFGGGSYNEQFF.

This rearrangement joins TRBV15 to TRBJ2-3; 7 nucleotides match TRBD1. Germline V lookup: CDR1 LNHNV, CDR2 YYDKDF (reference sequence). This CDR3 contains 21 residues. V shed 5 bases and J 0 bases; nucleotides not matched to a gene: 23. The CDR3 loop is CATSPRQGIDQTVPSTDTQYF. The CDR3 nucleotides read TGTGCCACCAGCCCCCGACAGGGCATAGACCAAACCGTACCTAGCACAGATACGCAGTATTTT.

This clone was seen just once. V and J are TRBV28 and TRBJ1-6, with a weak D call TRBD1 (5 bases). The CDR3 is 14 amino acids. Germline lookup yields CDR1 MDHEN and CDR2 SYDVKM. Deletions cut 7 bases from V and 7 bases from J, with 14 bases between. CDR3 loop: CASTLAAGNSPLHF. The DNA for the CDR3 is TGTGCCAGCACCCTAGCGGCAGGGAATTCACCCCTCCACTTT.

The chain is built from TRBV30 and TRBJ2-7; TRBD1 matches at 9 bases. This CDR3 contains 15 residues. The V segment lost 5 bases and the J segment 0 bases; nucleotides outside the gene matches: 8. Germline V gene data show CDR1 as GTSNPN and CDR2 as SVGIG (reference sequence). The CDR3 bases are TGTGCCTGGGCCCGGGGACAGGGATCCTCCTACGAGCAGTACTTC. Translation gives CAWARGQGSSYEQYF.

The chain carries TRBV6-1 and TRBJ1-5; D is unclear. CDR3 length equals 17 residues. CDR1 MNHNS and CDR2 SASEGT come from the germline V gene. Between the trimmed V and J ends, which lost 1 base and 0 bases, there was a span of 13 bases. The CDR3 sequence: CASSEVSGPYSNQPQHF. DNA of the CDR3: TGTGCCAGCAGTGAAGTCAGCGGACCATATAGCAATCAGCCCCAGCATTTT.

The rearrangement joins TRBV18 to TRBJ2-2; TRBD2 is a possible D gene (7 bases). Per germline, CDR1 KGHSH and CDR2 LQKENI. V was clipped by 4 bases and J by 4 bases, with 19 bases between them. The CDR3 loop spans 17 amino acids. The CDR3 region is CASSRSTGLVGTGELFF. DNA of the CDR3: TGTGCCAGCTCACGGTCGACAGGACTAGTGGGCACCGGGGAGCTGTTTTTT.

The rearrangement uses TRBV28 and TRBJ2-7, with a weak D call TRBD2 (5 bases). The V gene lost 4 bases and the J gene lost 5 bases, with 15 bases spanning the gap. The CDR3 runs 14 residues. In germline, CDR1 is MDHEN, CDR2 SYDVKM. As DNA, the CDR3 is TGTGCCAGCAGTTCGCCGGGGTGGGTCGACGAGCAGTACTTC. Translated, it gives CASSSPGWVDEQYF. The complete variable domain, with remaining parts taken from reference TRBV28 and TRBJ2-7, reads DVKVTQSSRYLVKRTGEKVFLECVQDMDHENMFWYRQDPGLGLRLIYFSYDVKMKEKGDIPEGYSVSREKKERFSLILESASTNQTSMYLCASSSPGWVDEQYFGPGTRLTVT.

The genes are TRBV15 and TRBJ2-6; the D gene is possibly TRBD2 (6 bases). CDR1 is LNHNV, CDR2 YYDKDF, per germline (reference sequence). V shed 6 bases and J shed 0 bases, with 18 bases lying between them. This CDR3 is built from 18 residues. DNA of the CDR3: TGTGCCACCAGTGGGGGGTGGGCAGCTTTCTCTGGGGCCAACGTCCTGACTTTC. This translates into CATSGGWAAFSGANVLTF.

The V and J genes are TRBV3-1 (or the pseudogene TRBV3-2) and TRBJ1-6, with a tentative D call TRBD1 (6 bases). CDR3 length: 15 residues. Trimming took off 1 base at V and 9 bases at J, with 13 bases between the two ends. Germline CDR1 is LGHDT and CDR2 is YNNKEL (reference sequence). CDR3 nucleotide sequence: TGTGCCAGCAGCCAAGGGGGGCAGGGCCCTTCACCCCTCCACTTT. As protein: CASSQGGQGPSPLHF.

Details on this clone: Other DNA sequences in the sample encode the same CDR3. This chain connects TRBV9 to TRBJ2-1; 8 positions match TRBD2. From germline, CDR1 is SGDLS and CDR2 YYNGEE. CDR3 length: 15 amino acids. J was trimmed by 4 bases and V by 1 base; bases with no gene match: 4. The CDR3 here is CASSVRLAGYNEQFF. CDR3 DNA: TGTGCCAGCAGCGTACGGCTAGCGGGTTACAATGAGCAGTTCTTC.

A few counts support this clone. The chain couples TRBV6-6 to TRBJ1-2; 7 bases fit TRBD1. Per germline, CDR1 MNHNY and CDR2 SVGAGI (reference sequence). The CDR3 extends over 16 amino acids. The V segment lost 5 bases and the J segment 8 bases; nucleotides outside the gene matches: 17. CDR3 sequence reads: CASSHNRGYQSRGYTF. The CDR3 DNA sequence: TGTGCCAGCAGTCACAACAGGGGCTATCAGTCAAGGGGCTACACCTTC.

The chain links TRBV29-1 to TRBJ1-2, with D maybe TRBD1 (6 bases). The germline V and J ends were trimmed by 5 bases and 2 bases, with 27 bases remaining between them. The CDR3 sequence is 18 residues long. Germline lookup yields CDR1 SQVTM and CDR2 ANQGSEA. As DNA, the CDR3 is TGCAGCGTTCTGGGGTTTCCAGGGGCCGCGGGTAGGAACTATGGCTACACCTTC. Translating gives CSVLGFPGAAGRNYGYTF.

The chain is built from TRBV30 and TRBJ1-5, with 9 positions matching TRBD1. Trimming took 1 base from V and 7 from J; bases not matched to a gene: 2. Germline loops: CDR1 GTSNPN, CDR2 SVGIG (reference sequence). The CDR3 covers 13 residues. The CDR3 DNA follows: TGTGCCTGGAGTGACAGGGGGCGGCAGCCCCAGCATTTT. This codes for CAWSDRGRQPQHF. The whole variable domain, filled in from reference TRBV30 and TRBJ1-5, reads SQTIHQWPATLVQPVGSPLSLECTVEGTSNPNLYWYRQAAGRGLQLLFYSVGIGQISSEVPQNLSASRPQDRQFILSSKKLLLSDSGFYLCAWSDRGRQPQHFGDGTRLSIL.

This chain connects TRBV7-8 to TRBJ2-7; weak D call: TRBD2 (6 bases). The length of the CDR3 is 15 residues. Germline values: CDR1 SGHVS, CDR2 FQNEAQ. Trimming pared 1 base from V and 0 bases from J, leaving 10 bases between. The CDR3 is CASSLVAGNSYEQYF. The CDR3 DNA is TGTGCCAGCAGCTTAGTGGCGGGGAACTCCTACGAGCAGTACTTC.

This clone was recorded only once. This chain uses TRBV2 with TRBJ2-7; 8 bases are a match to TRBD2. The CDR3 loop spans 15 amino acids. Unmatched junction bases numbered 5, after V lost 3 bases and J lost 1 base. CDR1 and CDR2 from the germline V gene are SNHLY and FYNNEI. The chain's CDR3 is CASSDGSGGSYEQYF. CDR3 coding DNA: TGTGCCAGCAGTGATGGAAGCGGGGGATCCTACGAGCAGTACTTC.

The V call is TRBV18, the J call TRBJ2-2, with 11 positions matching TRBD2. Trimming cost V 3 bases and J 0 bases; bases outside gene matches: 3. CDR1 is KGHSH and CDR2 is LQKENI in the germline V gene. The CDR3 contains 17 residues. CDR3 loop: CASSPLAGGSNTGELFF. CDR3 coding DNA: TGTGCCAGCTCACCCCTAGCGGGGGGTTCGAACACCGGGGAGCTGTTTTTT. Filled out from reference TRBV18 and TRBJ2-2, the complete variable domain reads NAGVMQNPRHLVRRRGQEARLRCSPMKGHSHVYWYRQLPEEGLKFMVYLQKENIIDESGMPKERFSAEFPKEGPSILRIQQVVRGDSAAYFCASSPLAGGSNTGELFFGEGSRLTVL.

The genes are TRBV28 and TRBJ2-2, with TRBD1 matching 8 bases. The CDR3 runs 16 residues. Germline-derived CDR1 and CDR2 are MDHEN and SYDVKM. Trimming cost V 3 bases and J 6 bases; bases outside gene matches: 9. The DNA of the CDR3 is TGTGCCAGCAGTTTTCCCGGACAGGGTTGGGCCGGGGAGCTGTTTTTT. Its protein is CASSFPGQGWAGELFF.

The chain uses TRBV25-1 and TRBJ2-5; 7 bases align to TRBD2. The CDR3 covers 17 residues. V gave up 1 base and J gave up 4 bases; unmatched junction bases: 12. Germline loops: CDR1 MGHDK, CDR2 SYGVNS. CDR3 nucleotide sequence: TGTGCCAGCAGTGAATCGGGTCGCGCGGGAGTGCGAGAGACCCAGTACTTC. Encoded protein: CASSESGRAGVRETQYF.

This sequence joins TRBV24-1 and TRBJ1-3; tentative D call: TRBD1 (5 bases). V lost 7 bases, J lost 8 bases, and 14 bases lay in between. Germline V lookup: CDR1 KGHDR, CDR2 SFDVKD. The CDR3 is 13 residues long. The CDR3 spells CATRSSGVDTIYF. As DNA, the CDR3 is TGTGCCACCAGGTCGTCGGGGGTGGACACCATATATTTT.

The table lists this clone with a count of one. The chain joins TRBV3-1 (or the pseudogene TRBV3-2) to TRBJ1-1; TRBD1 is a possible D gene (5 bases). The CDR3 covers 13 residues. Trimming pared 4 bases from V and 7 bases from J, leaving 13 bases between. The germline V gene encodes CDR1 LGHDT and CDR2 YNNKEL (reference sequence). The chain's CDR3 is CASSPDILLEAFF. CDR3 bases: TGTGCCAGCAGCCCGGACATCCTCCTTGAAGCTTTCTTT.

This chain uses TRBV9 with TRBJ1-1; 7 positions agree with TRBD1. The CDR3 has 15 residues. Trimming cost V 3 bases and J 2 bases; bases outside gene matches: 7. Germline lookup yields CDR1 SGDLS and CDR2 YYNGEE. In DNA form, the CDR3 reads TGTGCCAGCAGCGCCTATGGGACAGCCAACACTGAAGCTTTCTTT. Protein product: CASSAYGTANTEAFF.

The CDR3 region has the DNA TGTGCCACCAGCAGGGACACAAGCCCTAACACTGAAGCTTTCTTT. Amino acid sequence: CATSRDTSPNTEAFF. The chain employs TRBV15 and TRBJ1-1, with D possibly being TRBD1 (5 bases). CDR3 length equals 15 residues. Germline CDR1 and CDR2: LNHNV and YYDKDF (reference sequence). Trimming shortened V by 3 bases and J by 2 bases, and 13 bases separated the two germline ends.

The rearrangement links TRBV7-3 to TRBJ2-1; D possibly corresponds to TRBD1 (6 bases). Looked up from germline, CDR1 is SGHTA and CDR2 is FQGTGA. The V gene lost 1 base and the J gene lost 8 bases, with 9 bases spanning the gap. This CDR3 comprises 13 residues. The CDR3: CASSLKGVHEQFF. The CDR3 DNA reads TGTGCCAGCAGCTTAAAGGGGGTCCATGAGCAGTTCTTC.

This clone has more than one count but fewer than ten. This sequence joins TRBV9 and TRBJ2-3, with TRBD1 matching over 9 bases. CDR1 SGDLS and CDR2 YYNGEE come from the germline V gene. The CDR3 sequence is 16 residues long. J was trimmed by 6 bases and V by 4 bases; bases with no gene match: 12. The CDR3 bases are TGTGCCAGCAGCCAGGGACAGGGCCCGCGGAAGGATACGCAGTATTTT. Translated, it gives CASSQGQGPRKDTQYF. Variable domain in full (rest from reference TRBV9 and TRBJ2-3): DSGVTQTPKHLITATGQRVTLRCSPRSGDLSVYWYQQSLDQGLQFLIQYYNGEERAKGNILERFSAQQFPDLHSELNLSSLELGDSALYFCASSQGQGPRKDTQYFGPGTRLTVL.

This clone was counted once. The chain couples TRBV13 to TRBJ1-2; D is unresolved. Trimming removed 5 bases at V and 3 bases at J, with 28 bases between. CDR1 is PRHDT and CDR2 is FYEKMQ in the germline V gene (reference sequence). CDR3 length: 19 amino acids. The DNA for the CDR3 is TGTGCCAGCAGCCCCTACCCCCGGCCGACACGATCTCCTGACTATGGCTACACCTTC. Protein product: CASSPYPRPTRSPDYGYTF.

In this sample, this clone turned up once. V and J are TRBV27 and TRBJ2-7, with 7 bases identical to TRBD2. Germline CDR1 reads MNHEY; CDR2 reads SMNVEV (reference sequence). Trimming at V came to 3 bases and at J to 7 bases, leaving 12 bases not matched to a gene. The CDR3 has 15 amino acids. CDR3 coding DNA: TGTGCCAGCAGTTTCTCGTCTAGCGGAGCACGGGAGCAGTACTTC. Residues: CASSFSSSGAREQYF.

V and J are TRBV27 and TRBJ1-1; D may be TRBD1 (5 bases). This CDR3 comprises 17 residues. The germline V gene encodes CDR1 MNHEY and CDR2 SMNVEV (reference sequence). Trimming took 8 bases from V and 2 from J, leaving 24 bases between them. This CDR3 is CASSRANPGGLNTEAFF. The CDR3 nucleotides are TGTGCCAGCTCCCGCGCGAACCCGGGGGGTTTAAACACTGAAGCTTTCTTT.

The chain couples TRBV27 to TRBJ2-2; D might be TRBD2 (5 bases). Trimming left V 0 bases short and J 5 bases short, with 13 bases between. This CDR3 contains 16 residues. Germline V CDR1 and CDR2: MNHEY, SMNVEV (reference sequence). CDR3 loop: CASSLSTTSWTGELFF. CDR3 DNA: TGTGCCAGCAGTTTATCGACTACTAGTTGGACCGGGGAGCTGTTTTTT.

The rearrangement uses TRBV19 and TRBJ2-5; 9 nucleotides align to TRBD2. Germline assignment: CDR1 LNHDA and CDR2 SQIVND (reference sequence). J lost 1 base, V lost 6 bases, and 9 bases had no gene match. The CDR3 spans 16 residues. The CDR3 nucleotides are TGTGCCAGTAGCCCTCGACTAGCGGCTCCCCAAGAGACCCAGTACTTC. It specifies CASSPRLAAPQETQYF.

V and J are TRBV7-2 and TRBJ2-7; 8 nucleotides agree with TRBD1. The V segment lost 3 bases and the J segment 3 bases; nucleotides outside the gene matches: 7. From germline, CDR1 is SGHTA and CDR2 FQGNSA. The CDR3 runs 15 residues. The CDR3 coding sequence is TGTGCCAGCAGCTTCGGACAGGGTGTCGGCTACGAGCAGTACTTC. Protein: CASSFGQGVGYEQYF.